Each of the 11 T cell receptor beta chains below was sequenced from the same sample in a study of shared clonotypes between healthy human individuals. Profiling relied on immunoSEQ multiplex PCR, and the TCRdb table lists in-frame clones only, not all of them. Among a few million clones listed, 85% to 95% were seen once. Source material: naive CD4+ T cells sorted from blood. Documented subset: CD45RA+ positively selected. All receptors derive from a man aged 18 to 30 in good health.

The rearrangement links TRBV25-1 to TRBJ1-4; 7 bases are shared with TRBD1. Looked up from germline, CDR1 is MGHDK and CDR2 is SYGVNS. Losses at the gene ends were 4 bases for V and 5 bases for J; bases not matched to a gene: 7. CDR3 length: 15 residues. CDR3 sequence: CASSGRDRQNEKLFF. The CDR3 DNA reads as TGTGCCAGCAGTGGCCGGGACAGACAAAATGAAAAACTGTTTTTT.

This clone was observed once. This chain connects TRBV19 to TRBJ2-7, with 9 bases aligning to TRBD1. The germline V gene has CDR1 LNHDA and CDR2 SQIVND (reference sequence). The CDR3 is made up of 14 amino acids. The J segment lost 4 bases and the V segment lost 7 bases, leaving 8 bases of the junction unmatched. The CDR3 reads CASNTGQGGYEQYF. The CDR3 DNA is TGTGCCAGTAACACGGGACAGGGAGGGTACGAGCAGTACTTC.

The table lists this clone with a few counts. CDR3 sequence: CASSDQGGNQPQHF. The DNA for the CDR3 is TGTGCCAGCAGTGACCAGGGCGGCAATCAGCCCCAGCATTTT. The chain is built from TRBV6-4 and TRBJ1-5; perhaps TRBD1 as D (5 bases). The CDR3 contains 14 residues. Germline CDR1 MRHNA, CDR2 SNTAGT. Trimming cost V 2 bases and J 2 bases, with 7 bases left between them.

This chain uses TRBV9 with TRBJ1-1; tentatively, D is TRBD1 (5 bases). The V end lost 4 bases, the J end lost 0 bases, and 13 bases lay between the germline ends. The CDR3 length is 15 residues. The germline V gene encodes CDR1 SGDLS and CDR2 YYNGEE. The CDR3 DNA follows: TGTGCCAGCAGCACATCCGGGACTCTGAACACTGAAGCTTTCTTT. Protein sequence: CASSTSGTLNTEAFF.

A word on this clone: The identical CDR3 is also encoded by other nucleotide sequences in the sample. The chain joins TRBV7-2 to TRBJ2-5; 8 nucleotides match TRBD2. The V gene end was trimmed by 1 base and the J gene end by 5 bases; junction bases not matched to a gene: 6. The germline gives CDR1 SGHTA, CDR2 FQGNSA. The CDR3 runs 15 residues. CDR3 loop: CASSLDGRAGETQYF. The CDR3 DNA reads as TGTGCCAGCAGCTTAGACGGGAGGGCCGGTGAGACCCAGTACTTC.

This chain links TRBV29-1 with TRBJ1-2; perhaps TRBD1 as D (5 bases). CDR3 length equals 13 residues. V shed 7 bases and J shed 4 bases, with 16 bases lying between them. Germline V lookup: CDR1 SQVTM, CDR2 ANQGSEA. The CDR3 sequence: CSGAQWGRYGYTF. The CDR3 region has the DNA TGCAGCGGGGCCCAGTGGGGCCGCTATGGCTACACCTTC.

The J gene is TRBJ2-7, the V gene TRBV21-1. TRBV21-1 has pseudogene status. This CDR3 has 14 amino acids. The CDR3 reads CASSKGTESYEQYF. CDR3 in DNA: TGTGCCAGCAGCAAAGGGACGGAGTCCTACGAGCAGTACTTC.

Details on this clone: Other DNA sequences from this sample encode an identical CDR3 as well. The chain carries TRBV7-9 and TRBJ1-1, with TRBD1 matching 10 bases. After removal of 5 bases from V and 2 bases from J, the junction contained 8 bases not matched to a gene. The length of the CDR3 is 16 residues. The germline gives CDR1 SEHNR, CDR2 FQNEAQ (reference sequence). CDR3 sequence reads: CASSPWTGGANTEAFF. The DNA of the CDR3 is TGTGCCAGCAGCCCCTGGACAGGGGGAGCAAACACTGAAGCTTTCTTT.

On this clone: Other DNA sequences in this sample translate to the same CDR3. The rearrangement links TRBV28 to TRBJ2-2; 8 positions match TRBD1. Germline V lookup: CDR1 MDHEN, CDR2 SYDVKM. This CDR3 region has 15 residues. The V gene end was trimmed by 6 bases and the J gene end by 1 base; junction bases not matched to a gene: 4. This chain's CDR3 is CASSSGQGNTGELFF. CDR3 DNA: TGTGCCAGCAGCTCCGGACAGGGGAACACCGGGGAGCTGTTTTTT.

The V and J genes are TRBV7-6 and TRBJ2-3; 8 positions agree with TRBD2. This CDR3 has 16 amino acids. Per the germline V gene, CDR1 is SGHVS and CDR2 is FNYEAQ. V shed 2 bases, J shed 0 bases, and the junction held 4 bases outside the gene matches. CDR3 amino acids: CASSLTGGLSTDTQYF. CDR3 DNA: TGTGCCAGCAGCTTAACGGGGGGGTTAAGCACAGATACGCAGTATTTT.

The genes are TRBV29-1 and TRBJ2-7, with TRBD1 identical over 9 bases. CDR3 size: 13 residues. Germline assignment: CDR1 SQVTM and CDR2 ANQGSEA. V lost 5 bases and J lost 1; bases outside the gene matches: 3. The CDR3 sequence is CSVPGQGSYEQYF. CDR3 bases: TGCAGCGTTCCTGGACAGGGGTCCTACGAGCAGTACTTC.